This T cell receptor beta chain was observed in a study of control samples from healthy donors and cancer patients. Data came from immunoSEQ multiplex PCR; TCRdb stores just in-frame clones and leaves some out. The sample carries about 120,000 clones, nearly 95% recorded once. This CDR3 region has 17 residues. J gave up 6 bases and V 1 base, and 10 bases lay outside the gene matches. Germline CDR1 SGHAT, CDR2 FQNNGV. The rearrangement joins TRBV11-2 to TRBJ2-3; TRBD2 matches 10 bases. This TCR was sampled from a man aged 30 to 45 in good health. Specimen: blood. The CDR3 region is CASSLGPSGTSVDTQYF. CDR3 DNA: TGTGCCAGCAGCTTAGGCCCGTCAGGGACTAGCGTCGATACGCAGTATTTT.